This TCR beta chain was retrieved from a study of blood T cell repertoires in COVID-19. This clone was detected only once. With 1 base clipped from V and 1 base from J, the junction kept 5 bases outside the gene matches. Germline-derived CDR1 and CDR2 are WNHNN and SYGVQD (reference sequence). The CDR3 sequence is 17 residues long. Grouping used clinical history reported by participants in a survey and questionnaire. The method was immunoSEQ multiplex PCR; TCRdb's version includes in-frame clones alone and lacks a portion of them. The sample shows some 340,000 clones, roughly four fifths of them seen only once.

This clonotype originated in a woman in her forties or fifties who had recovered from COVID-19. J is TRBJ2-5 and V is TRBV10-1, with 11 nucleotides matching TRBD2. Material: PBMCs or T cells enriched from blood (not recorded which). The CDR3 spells CASSEYLAGGTQETQYF. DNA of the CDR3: TGCGCCAGCAGTGAGTATCTAGCGGGAGGAACCCAAGAGACCCAGTACTTC.